The rows below give T cell receptor beta chains drawn from one sample of a study of T and B cells in COVID-19 patients. TCRdb re-analysed the multiplex PCR reads in MiXCR, keeping a single row per CDR3 protein. The data contain around 8,700 distinct CDR3 sequences, roughly 35% of them singletons. The sample was blood. The receptors were gathered from a human donor with active COVID-19. CDR3s include the opening cysteine and the closing phenylalanine or tryptophan. The D gene is left open where the match is weak. Only some rows state a clone size, as once, few, many or a class for expanded clones.

size	V	D	J	DNA	CDR3
medium-sized	TRBV11-3	NA	TRBJ2-1	TGTGCCAGCAGCTTAGATGACGGGAGCAATGAGCAGTTCTTC	CASSLDDGSNEQFF
few	TRBV6-5	NA	TRBJ2-3	TGTGCCAGCAGTGATTCGGGTCTACCCCAGTATTTT	CASSDSGLPQYF
few	TRBV30	TRBD1	TRBJ1-3	TGTGCCTGGAGTCGACAGGGAATCCACACCATATATTTT	CAWSRQGIHTIYF
medium-sized	TRBV6-5	NA	TRBJ2-1	TGTGCCAGCAGTTCTTGGGATGAGCAGTTCTTC	CASSSWDEQFF
NA	TRBV19	NA	TRBJ2-7	TGTGCCAGTAGTATTAGAGGAGGGGAGCAGTACTTC	CASSIRGGEQYF
NA	TRBV6-5	NA	TRBJ1-4	TGTGCCAGCATAAGGCCTGGGGGAAATGAAAAACTGTTTTTT	CASIRPGGNEKLFF
NA	TRBV7-9	NA	TRBJ2-3	TGTGCCAGCAGCCCCGCTGGAGGTACGCAGTATTTT	CASSPAGGTQYF
NA	TRBV6-2/TRBV6-3	NA	TRBJ1-4	TGTGCCAGCAGTACGGACAGTAATCTGTTTTTT	CASSTDSNLFF
NA	TRBV7-2	TRBD2	TRBJ2-7	TGTGCCAGCAGTTCCACACTAGCGGGGGGCTACGAGCAGTACTTC	CASSSTLAGGYEQYF
NA	TRBV6-1	NA	TRBJ2-3	TGTGCCAGCATGGGGGAGACAGATACGCAGTATTTT	CASMGETDTQYF
NA	TRBV5-4	NA	TRBJ2-1	TGTGCCACTCAAGGGACACCCGGAGTGAATGAGCAGTTCTTC	CATQGTPGVNEQFF
few	TRBV30	TRBD2	TRBJ2-7	TGTGCCTGGAGTCTTTTGGGGGCTAGCGGGGGCGAGCAGTACTTC	CAWSLLGASGGEQYF
few	TRBV6-6	TRBD2	TRBJ2-2	TGTGCCAGCACCGTTTACCGGGACTACAGAGGCGGGGAGCTGTTTTTT	CASTVYRDYRGGELFF
few	TRBV6-6	TRBD2	TRBJ2-2	TGTGCCAGCAGTTATGGAGCGGGAGGTGGCACCGGGGAGCTGTTTTTT	CASSYGAGGGTGELFF
NA	TRBV6-6	NA	TRBJ2-7	TGTGCCAGCAGTCCTGTCTTAACGCCCCACGAGCAGTACTTC	CASSPVLTPHEQYF
NA	TRBV20-1	TRBD2	TRBJ2-1	TGCAGTGCTAGAGATCCCCTAGCGGGAGCCGATGAGCAGTTCTTC	CSARDPLAGADEQFF
few	TRBV30	NA	TRBJ2-1	TGTGCCTGGAGTTCCCAGGAGGGTGAGCAGTTCTTC	CAWSSQEGEQFF
few	TRBV6-5	NA	TRBJ2-6	TGTGCCAGCAGCCGATCAAGACCTCAAAACAGGAGACAGAGATACTCTGGGGCCAACGTCCTGACTTTC	CASSRSRPQNRRQRYSGANVLTF
NA	TRBV27	TRBD1	TRBJ1-2	TGTGCCAGCAGGGAGGGGGACAGGAGCTATGGCTACACCTTC	CASREGDRSYGYTF
NA	TRBV6-5	NA	TRBJ2-7	TGTGCCAGCAGTTACAAGGACTCCTACGAGCAGTACTTC	CASSYKDSYEQYF
NA	TRBV11-2	NA	TRBJ2-1	TGTGCCAGCAGCTTAGGGCGGCTAGATAATGAGCAGTTCTTC	CASSLGRLDNEQFF
few	TRBV11-3	TRBD1	TRBJ1-1	TGTGCCAGCAGCCCCAGGACAGGGAGAACTGAAGCTTTCTTT	CASSPRTGRTEAFF
many	TRBV29-1	NA	TRBJ1-2	TGCAGCTCTCAAGACGGGGGAGGGTCGGGCTACACCTTC	CSSQDGGGSGYTF
NA	TRBV18	NA	TRBJ1-3	TGTGCCAGCTCACCTTTGGGGGGGATTACCTCTGGAAACACCATATATTTT	CASSPLGGITSGNTIYF
NA	TRBV6-5	NA	TRBJ2-2	TGTGCCAGCAGTTACGCCACCTTGAACACCGGGGAGCTGTTTTTT	CASSYATLNTGELFF
medium-sized	TRBV13	NA	TRBJ2-7	TGTGCCAGCAGCTTAGGGCAACTCTACGAGCAGTACTTC	CASSLGQLYEQYF
NA	TRBV15	NA	TRBJ1-4	TGTGCCACCAGCAGTCTCAAGGGGGGGCTTGCTGAAAAACTGTTTTTT	CATSSLKGGLAEKLFF
medium-sized	TRBV27	NA	TRBJ2-7	TGTGCCAGCAGTTTATTCGCCACTCGGACCTACGAGCAGTACTTC	CASSLFATRTYEQYF
NA	TRBV6-1	NA	TRBJ2-6	TGTGCCAGCAGGGACGGAGGGGCCGGGGCCAACGTCCTGACTTTC	CASRDGGAGANVLTF
NA	TRBV6-5	TRBD2	TRBJ2-5	TGTGCCAGCAGTCCGCCGCTAGTGGGAGGGGAAGAGACCCAGTACTTC	CASSPPLVGGEETQYF
NA	TRBV20-1	TRBD1	TRBJ2-1	TGCAGTGCTAGAGTGTTAGGGGGCGCGATCAATGAGCAGTTCTTC	CSARVLGGAINEQFF
few	TRBV19	TRBD1	TRBJ1-6	TGTGCCAGTAGCAGATCCGGGACAGGGGATGATTCACCCCTCCACTTT	CASSRSGTGDDSPLHF
medium-sized	TRBV19	NA	TRBJ2-5	TGTGCCAGCTCAACTGGACTTGGAGAGACCCAGTACTTC	CASSTGLGETQYF
NA	TRBV7-2	TRBD2	TRBJ2-5	TGTGCCAGCAGCTTAAGGGGACTAGGAGTCGATGAGCAGTACTTC	CASSLRGLGVDEQYF
NA	TRBV19	NA	TRBJ2-7	TGTGCCAGTGCATCTAGCGCCCACGAGCAGTACTTC	CASASSAHEQYF
NA	TRBV5-6	NA	TRBJ2-1	TGTGCCAGCAGCTTGGACACGAGCTCCTACAATGAGCAGTTCTTC	CASSLDTSSYNEQFF
once	TRBV30	NA	TRBJ2-2	TGTGCCTGGAGGGCCCGGAGATCTAGCACCGGGGAGCTGTTTTTT	CAWRARRSSTGELFF
NA	TRBV6-5	NA	TRBJ1-1	TGTGCCAGCAGTTACTCCTCTATGACTGAAGCTTTCTTT	CASSYSSMTEAFF
few	TRBV5-6	TRBD1	TRBJ2-7	TGTGCCAGCAGTCGGCCGGGACAGGGGATATACGAGCAGTACTTC	CASSRPGQGIYEQYF
NA	TRBV6-2/TRBV6-3	NA	TRBJ2-1	TGTGCCAGCAGCGACTCACTAGCTTACAATGAGCAGTTCTTC	CASSDSLAYNEQFF
few	TRBV5-4	TRBD2	TRBJ2-5	TGTGCCAGCAGCTCGACGGCGGGAGGGAGGGAGACCCAGTACTTC	CASSSTAGGRETQYF
NA	TRBV5-1	NA	TRBJ2-1	TGCGCCAGCAGCTTTAATCCCCGGCAGGGAATAAGCAATGAGCAGTTCTTC	CASSFNPRQGISNEQFF
NA	TRBV7-2	NA	TRBJ2-7	TGTGCCAGCAGCTTACTTCCCTACGAGCAGTACTTC	CASSLLPYEQYF
medium-sized	TRBV29-1	TRBD2	TRBJ2-1	TGCAGCGCCGGGGGACTAGGGGTCCCCAATGAGCAGTTCTTC	CSAGGLGVPNEQFF
NA	TRBV5-6	NA	TRBJ2-7	TGTGCCAGCAGTCGGACTACGGATTACGAGCAGTACTTC	CASSRTTDYEQYF
few	TRBV12-3/TRBV12-4	NA	TRBJ1-2	TGTGCCAGCAGTTTCTTGGGGGCGGGTGGCTACACCTTC	CASSFLGAGGYTF